One and the same sample provided the 7 T cell receptor beta chains below, sequenced in a study of blood T cell repertoires in COVID-19. Produced via immunoSEQ multiplex PCR; TCRdb's table is partial and in-frame only. The sample consists of approximately 150,000 clones, approximately 80% of them appearing once. The sample consisted of peripheral blood. These receptors all stem from a human donor in a cohort sampled during active COVID-19.

The CDR3 protein is CASSPIGLAVNTGELFF. CDR3 DNA: TGTGCCAGCAGCCCAATCGGACTAGCGGTAAACACCGGGGAGCTGTTTTTT. V and J are TRBV5-6 and TRBJ2-2; 10 bases line up with TRBD2. The CDR3 sequence is 17 residues long. Losses at the gene ends were 4 bases for V and 2 bases for J; bases not matched to a gene: 8. Germline V gene sequence: CDR1 SGHDT, CDR2 YYEEEE.

The gene calls are TRBV28 and TRBJ2-3; weak D call: TRBD2 (7 bases). Germline V lookup: CDR1 MDHEN, CDR2 SYDVKM. This CDR3 spans 17 amino acids. Trimming cost V 2 bases and J 1 base, with 16 bases left between them. The CDR3 sequence is CASSLAGAISRTDTQYF. The DNA for the CDR3 is TGTGCCAGCAGTTTAGCGGGGGCCATAAGTCGCACAGATACGCAGTATTTT.

This chain joins TRBV5-1 and TRBJ2-5; 7 nucleotides match TRBD1. CDR1 and CDR2 (germline): SGHRS, YFSETQ. J gave up 4 bases and V 4 bases, and 4 bases lay outside the gene matches. The CDR3 has 13 amino acids. CDR3 protein: CASSIQGSETQYF. For the CDR3, the DNA is TGCGCCAGCAGCATACAGGGGTCAGAGACCCAGTACTTC.

The chain recombines TRBV3-1 (or the pseudogene TRBV3-2) with TRBJ1-2; tentative D call: TRBD1 (5 bases). The CDR3 consists of 15 residues. The V and J ends lost 0 bases and 8 bases respectively, with 16 bases between them. Germline CDR1 reads LGHDT; CDR2 reads YNNKEL (reference sequence). The CDR3 region is CASSQEVRGLGGYTF. The CDR3 DNA reads TGTGCCAGCAGCCAAGAGGTGCGGGGGTTAGGCGGCTACACCTTC.

The chain couples TRBV7-8 to TRBJ2-3, with a weak D call TRBD2 (6 bases). The germline V gene encodes CDR1 SGHVS and CDR2 FQNEAQ. V lost 3 bases to trimming and J lost 8 bases, with 9 bases between them. This CDR3 has 12 amino acids. The CDR3 sequence is CASSLFSGTQYF. CDR3 coding DNA: TGTGCCAGCAGCTTGTTTAGCGGTACGCAGTATTTT.

This clone appeared a few times. V is TRBV19 and J is TRBJ1-2; D ambiguous. V lost 5 bases and J 3 bases, leaving 10 bases between the germline ends. From germline, CDR1 is LNHDA and CDR2 SQIVND (reference sequence). The CDR3 is made up of 13 amino acids. The CDR3 DNA reads as TGTGCCAGTAGTCCGGGAAGGGACTATGGCTACACCTTC. The encoded protein is CASSPGRDYGYTF.

This clone has only one observation. The genes are TRBV12-3 or TRBV12-4 and TRBJ1-2; TRBD1 agrees at 7 bases. V was pared by 5 bases and J by 5 bases, with 5 bases of the junction left unmatched. The CDR3 is 13 amino acids. The CDR3 sequence: CASSHRGSYGYTF. The CDR3 region has the DNA TGTGCCAGCAGTCACAGGGGAAGTTATGGCTACACCTTC.